This note documents a single T cell receptor beta chain sequence. The source of the sample is a study of blood T cell repertoires in COVID-19. Overall study context: Some COVID-19 samples were acute and others convalescent; all came from the United States, Italy and Spain. The analysed material was cDNA or gDNA that came from T cells, B-cell-depleted T cells, or PBMCs.

In the source study's methods: Estimated nucleated cell counts came from reference gene primer amplification. Sequencing was performed with immunoSEQ multiplex PCR; in TCRdb, only in-frame clones are kept and a portion is missing. V, J and clone size reflect that table, while D and trimming were determined from the DNA. The table records about 170,000 clones, about 74% of them present only once. V gave up 5 bases and J gave up 0 bases; unmatched junction bases: 7. The V gene's germline CDR1 is SGHTA and CDR2 FQGNSA. The CDR3 has 15 residues. Sequencing was performed on peripheral blood. This sequence originates from a woman older than 75 with acute or convalescent COVID-19. This rearrangement joins TRBV7-2 to TRBJ2-7; TRBD1 matches 7 bases. In nucleotides, the CDR3 is TGTGCCAGCAGCGAATCCGGGACAGACTCCTACGAGCAGTACTTC. It is translated as CASSESGTDSYEQYF.